This TCR beta chain appears in the sequencing data of a study of early T cells in non-severe SARS-CoV-2 infection. Background on the study: Bulk RNA taken from unsorted whole blood was sequenced, leaving chains unpaired. Study observations and caveats: Matching with VDJdb favored anti-spike CD8 responses (missing private and CD4 specificities).

In regard to this clonotype: Its target is unknown.

CDR1 and CDR2 (germline): DFQATT, SNEGSKA (reference sequence). There are 14 residues in the CDR3. The junction had 6 bases not matched to a gene; V was cut back by 6 bases and J by 3 bases. Individual cDNA molecules were tagged with unique molecular identifiers, the study reported. MiXCR, applied by TCRdb to the 5' RACE reads, yields one record per CDR3 protein. The sample holds about 110,000 distinct CDR3 sequences, roughly 10% seen once. The gene calls are TRBV20-1 and TRBJ2-1; TRBD1 agrees at 9 bases. The receptor was derived from an adult who was a healthcare worker with PCR-confirmed SARS-CoV-2 infection or an uninfected control (not recorded which). The specimen sequenced was whole blood. The CDR3 DNA is TGCAGTGCCACGGGGGACAGGGACTACAATGAGCAGTTCTTC. As protein: CSATGDRDYNEQFF.